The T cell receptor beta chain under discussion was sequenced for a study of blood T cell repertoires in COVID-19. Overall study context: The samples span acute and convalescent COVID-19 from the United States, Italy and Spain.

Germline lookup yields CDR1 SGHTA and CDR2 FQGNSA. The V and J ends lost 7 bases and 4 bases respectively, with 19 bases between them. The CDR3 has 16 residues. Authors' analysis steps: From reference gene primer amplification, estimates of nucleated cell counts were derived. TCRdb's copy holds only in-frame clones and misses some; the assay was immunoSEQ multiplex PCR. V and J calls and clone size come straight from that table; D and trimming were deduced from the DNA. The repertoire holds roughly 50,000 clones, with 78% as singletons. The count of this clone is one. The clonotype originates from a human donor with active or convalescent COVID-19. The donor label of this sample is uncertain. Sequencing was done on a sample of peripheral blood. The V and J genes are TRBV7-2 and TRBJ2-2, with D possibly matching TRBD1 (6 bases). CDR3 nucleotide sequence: TGTGCCAGCACCAATCTCCGGGACAAGCGCACCGGGGAGCTGTTTTTT. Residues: CASTNLRDKRTGELFF.